Sequencing of this T cell receptor beta chain was carried out in a study of blood T cell repertoires in COVID-19. At the level of the study: Samples taken during acute and convalescent COVID-19 were collected in the United States, Italy and Spain.

Participant-reported clinical history was the basis for cohort assignment. Assay: immunoSEQ multiplex PCR; the TCRdb copy retains only in-frame clones and omits some. The table has fewer than 250,000 clones, 70% to 90% seen once. CDR1 MNHEY and CDR2 SMNVEV come from the germline V gene (reference sequence). The V end lost 5 bases, the J end lost 7 bases, and 9 bases lay between the germline ends. The CDR3 is 12 amino acids. The TCR originated in a woman aged 50 to 60 with acute COVID-19. This chain joins TRBV27 and TRBJ1-5; D is uncertain. The sequenced material came from PBMCs or T cells enriched from blood (not recorded which). The CDR3 spells CASSDRGQPQHF. The DNA of the CDR3 is TGTGCCAGCAGTGATCGTGGCCAGCCCCAGCATTTT.